Presented here are 27 T cell receptor beta chains from one specimen sequenced in a study of cytomegalovirus exposure and HLA in healthy donors. The PCR used 60 Vbeta and 13 Jbeta primers. Method: immunoSEQ multiplex PCR; TCRdb's copy keeps in-frame clones and lacks some. The profile shows more than 40,000 clones, 51% of them singletons. The sequenced sample was PBMCs. All receptors derive from a man in his 60s in good health and CMV-seronegative.

This chain uses TRBV10-3 with TRBJ2-7; D might be TRBD1 (5 bases). CDR1 and CDR2 (germline): ENHRY, SYGVKD. Trimming pared 5 bases from V and 6 bases from J, leaving 11 bases between. The CDR3 has 12 residues. CDR3: CAISLTDGEQYF. The CDR3 nucleotides read TGTGCCATCAGTCTGACAGATGGCGAGCAGTACTTC.

This clone was detected a few times. The chain carries TRBV7-9 and TRBJ1-2; D remains ambiguous. Germline CDR1 SEHNR, CDR2 FQNEAQ (reference sequence). V was pared by 5 bases and J by 0 bases, with 10 bases between. The CDR3 length is 14 residues. CDR3 in amino acids: CASSEGVSNYGYTF. The CDR3 DNA is TGTGCCAGCAGCGAGGGAGTTTCTAACTATGGCTACACCTTC.

This clone was counted only a few times. The chain uses TRBV27 and TRBJ2-1; D ambiguous. The CDR3 loop spans 13 amino acids. The ends were cut back, 3 bases at V and 5 bases at J, with 8 bases in the middle. Germline loops: CDR1 MNHEY, CDR2 SMNVEV (reference sequence). CDR3 nucleotide sequence: TGTGCCAGCAGTTTGATTGGCCACAATGAGCAGTTCTTC. Amino acids: CASSLIGHNEQFF.

V gene TRBV7-8 combines with J gene TRBJ2-7, with 8 bases that match TRBD1. This CDR3 is 14 amino acids long. The J segment lost 7 bases and the V segment lost 4 bases, leaving 9 bases of the junction unmatched. Germline CDR1 and CDR2: SGHVS and FQNEAQ. The CDR3 spells CASSSVSGGQEQYF. The CDR3 DNA reads as TGTGCCAGCAGCTCCGTATCAGGGGGCCAAGAGCAGTACTTC.

This clone was counted a few times. The chain joins TRBV7-2 to TRBJ2-3; D perhaps matches TRBD1 (8 bases). V dropped 3 bases and J dropped 5 bases, with 15 bases sitting between them. CDR3 size: 15 residues. Germline V gives CDR1 SGHTA, CDR2 FQGNSA. CDR3 in amino acids: CASSLGGTGRDTQYF. For the CDR3, the DNA is TGTGCCAGCAGCTTGGGAGGGACAGGTCGAGATACGCAGTATTTT.

The chain carries TRBV6-1 and TRBJ1-1, with D uncertain. The CDR3 consists of 16 residues. The germline V gene encodes CDR1 MNHNS and CDR2 SASEGT. V shed 1 base and J shed 0 bases, with 12 bases lying between them. DNA of the CDR3: TGTGCCAGCAGTGAAGGTTACGGGAAAATGAACACTGAAGCTTTCTTT. It translates to CASSEGYGKMNTEAFF.

This clone was observed a handful of times. The rearrangement joins TRBV2 to TRBJ2-1; 7 bases are a match to TRBD2. The germline V gene encodes CDR1 SNHLY and CDR2 FYNNEI. The CDR3 has 14 residues. V gave up 8 bases and J gave up 7 bases; unmatched junction bases: 11. The CDR3 bases are TGTGCCAGCCCCGGGACTACCCGGATAAATGAGCAGTTCTTC. Translation gives CASPGTTRINEQFF.

This chain connects TRBV27 to TRBJ1-1; 7 nucleotides agree with TRBD1. The CDR3 runs to 14 residues. The germline V gene has CDR1 MNHEY and CDR2 SMNVEV (reference sequence). The V and J ends lost 3 bases and 4 bases, in that order; junction bases with no gene match: 5. CDR3 nucleotides: TGTGCCAGCAGTTTTGTGGCAGGGGGCACTGAAGCTTTCTTT. Encoded protein: CASSFVAGGTEAFF.

The CDR3 protein is CASSLWTGEMNTEAFF. Written as DNA, the CDR3 is TGTGCCAGCAGCTTATGGACAGGAGAAATGAACACTGAAGCTTTCTTT. V and J are TRBV7-6 and TRBJ1-1; 7 bases match TRBD1. Trimming removed 2 bases from V and 0 bases from J; junction bases left unmatched: 6. The CDR3 has 16 residues. The germline V gene encodes CDR1 SGHVS and CDR2 FNYEAQ.

The chain has TRBV30 and TRBJ1-3, with D possibly matching TRBD1 (6 bases). Trimming left V 0 bases short and J 4 bases short, with 13 bases between. Germline V gene lookup returns CDR1 GTSNPN and CDR2 SVGIG (reference sequence). The CDR3 sequence is 15 residues long. Written as DNA, the CDR3 is TGTGCCTGGAGTGTACAGGGTCATCAGGGAAACACCATATATTTT. It codes for CAWSVQGHQGNTIYF.

V is TRBV5-1 and J is TRBJ2-7; 9 bases are a match to TRBD1. The CDR3 consists of 15 residues. With V trimmed by 0 bases and J by 1 base, 2 bases remained unmatched. Germline V gene data show CDR1 as SGHRS and CDR2 as YFSETQ. CDR3 loop: CASSLEQGASYEQYF. Here the CDR3 DNA reads TGCGCCAGCAGCTTGGAACAGGGGGCTTCCTACGAGCAGTACTTC. Supplemented by reference TRBV5-1 and TRBJ2-7, the full variable domain reads KAGVTQTPRYLIKTRGQQVTLSCSPISGHRSVSWYQQTPGQGLQFLFEYFSETQRNKGNFPGRFSGRQFSNSRSEMNVSTLELGDSALYLCASSLEQGASYEQYFGPGTRLTVT.

The chain joins TRBV20-1 to TRBJ1-1; TRBD1 might be the D (5 bases). Trimming shortened V by 5 bases and J by 10 bases, and 14 bases separated the two germline ends. Per the germline V gene, CDR1 is DFQATT and CDR2 is SNEGSKA (reference sequence). CDR3 size: 11 residues. The DNA of the CDR3 is TGCAGTGCTGGAGGACCGGGGGGAGCTTTCTTT. Translated: CSAGGPGGAFF.

The V call is TRBV7-2, the J call TRBJ1-3, with 7 bases fitting TRBD1. J lost 6 bases, V lost 4 bases, and 3 bases had no gene match. This CDR3 has 13 amino acids. CDR1 and CDR2 from the germline V gene are SGHTA and FQGNSA. CDR3 sequence reads: CASSYDRENTIYF. CDR3 DNA sequence: TGTGCCAGCAGCTACGACAGGGAAAACACCATATATTTT.

This sequence joins TRBV30 and TRBJ1-5; D is undetermined. Trimming took off 0 bases at V and 2 bases at J, with 5 bases between the two ends. This CDR3 spans 13 amino acids. CDR1 is GTSNPN and CDR2 is SVGIG in the germline V gene (reference sequence). CDR3 DNA sequence: TGTGCCTGGAGTGTTATCGGCAATCAGCCCCAGCATTTT. This encodes CAWSVIGNQPQHF.

The rearrangement uses TRBV7-2 and TRBJ2-3, with 9 bases identical to TRBD2. The V gene's germline CDR1 is SGHTA and CDR2 FQGNSA. The V segment lost 5 bases and the J segment 3 bases; nucleotides outside the gene matches: 9. The CDR3 has 16 amino acids. CDR3 coding DNA: TGTGCCAGCAGCCGGAATAGCGGGAGCGGGACAGATACGCAGTATTTT. Translating it yields CASSRNSGSGTDTQYF. Full variable domain (outside the CDR3, taken from reference TRBV7-2 and TRBJ2-3): GAGVSQSPSNKVTEKGKDVELRCDPISGHTALYWYRQSLGQGLEFLIYFQGNSAPDKSGLPSDRFSAERTGGSVSTLTIQRTQQEDSAVYLCASSRNSGSGTDTQYFGPGTRLTVL.

This chain connects TRBV5-1 to TRBJ2-7; 10 bases align to TRBD1. This CDR3 has 14 amino acids. The J segment lost 3 bases and the V segment lost 4 bases, leaving 4 bases of the junction unmatched. Per the germline V gene, CDR1 is SGHRS and CDR2 is YFSETQ. As DNA, the CDR3 is TGCGCCAGCAGCACCGGGACAGGGGACTACGAGCAGTACTTC. Its protein is CASSTGTGDYEQYF.

This chain links TRBV5-1 with TRBJ2-1, with TRBD2 identical over 9 bases. Germline V gene lookup returns CDR1 SGHRS and CDR2 YFSETQ. The CDR3 runs to 19 residues. V shed 4 bases and J 5 bases; nucleotides not matched to a gene: 19. Here the CDR3 DNA reads TGCGCCAGCAGCCCCCCACACTTACGTCCTAGCGGGGCGAACAATGAGCAGTTCTTC. Translation: CASSPPHLRPSGANNEQFF.

This clone was seen a few times. V usage is TRBV4-3 and J usage is TRBJ2-1; 7 bases align to TRBD2. This CDR3 contains 17 residues. Germline trimming cut 1 base from V and 2 bases from J; bases unmatched to any gene: 8. Germline V gives CDR1 LGHNA, CDR2 YSLEER. The CDR3 nucleotides are TGCGCCAGCAGCCAAGCAACCCTAGCGGCTACCTACAATGAGCAGTTCTTC. Amino acid sequence: CASSQATLAATYNEQFF.

This chain joins TRBV27 and TRBJ1-2, with a weak D call TRBD1 (5 bases). The CDR3 covers 14 residues. V lost 7 bases and J lost 4, with 16 bases in between. Germline CDR1 MNHEY, CDR2 SMNVEV (reference sequence). The CDR3 sequence is CASTSRVGLYGYTF. In DNA, the CDR3 is TGTGCCAGCACCAGCAGGGTGGGGCTCTATGGCTACACCTTC.

V gene TRBV4-2 combines with J gene TRBJ2-7; 10 nucleotides align to TRBD1. The CDR3 has 14 amino acids. Germline assignment: CDR1 LGHNA and CDR2 YNFKEQ. The junction had 6 bases not matched to a gene; V was cut back by 6 bases and J by 4 bases. CDR3 region: CASRPGQGLYEQYF. CDR3 nucleotide sequence: TGTGCCAGCAGGCCGGGACAGGGGCTTTACGAGCAGTACTTC.

The chain couples TRBV27 to TRBJ2-2; weak D call: TRBD2 (6 bases). The CDR3 is made up of 13 amino acids. CDR1 and CDR2 from the germline V gene are MNHEY and SMNVEV (reference sequence). The CDR3 here is CAGGFPGTGELFF. The DNA of the CDR3 is TGTGCTGGGGGGTTTCCGGGCACCGGGGAGCTGTTTTTT.

This chain links TRBV13 with TRBJ2-3; the D gene is possibly TRBD1 (6 bases). The length of the CDR3 is 13 residues. V was cut by 2 bases and J by 4 bases, with 7 bases left in between. Germline-derived CDR1 and CDR2 are PRHDT and FYEKMQ (reference sequence). The CDR3 loop is CASSLPGADTQYF. The CDR3 DNA sequence: TGTGCCAGCAGCTTACCAGGGGCAGATACGCAGTATTTT.

This chain uses TRBV6-5 with TRBJ2-1; 9 bases are shared with TRBD2. The CDR3 has 15 residues. CDR1 and CDR2 from the germline V gene are MNHEY and SVGAGI. J gave up 2 bases and V 6 bases, and 5 bases lay outside the gene matches. The CDR3: CASRSSGIPYNEQFF. CDR3 nucleotide sequence: TGTGCCAGCAGGTCTAGCGGGATACCCTACAATGAGCAGTTCTTC.

The gene calls are TRBV7-8 and TRBJ2-7, with 12 bases lining up with TRBD2. Germline V gene data show CDR1 as SGHVS and CDR2 as FQNEAQ. V dropped 1 base and J dropped 3; count of bases not matched to a gene: 1. The CDR3 runs 15 residues. The CDR3 region is CASSLGLAGVYEQYF. DNA of the CDR3: TGTGCCAGCAGCTTAGGACTAGCGGGAGTCTACGAGCAGTACTTC.

The chain combines TRBV29-1 with TRBJ2-2; the match to TRBD1 covers 7 bases. The length of the CDR3 is 15 residues. Germline V gene sequence: CDR1 SQVTM, CDR2 ANQGSEA. V was clipped by 5 bases and J by 4 bases; unmatched bases: 10. The CDR3 nucleotides read TGCAGCGTTCAAGCCCAGGGGGTCGGCACCGGGGAGCTGTTTTTT. This gives the protein CSVQAQGVGTGELFF.

This clone has only a few counts. V usage is TRBV18 and J usage is TRBJ1-1; a weak D match, TRBD1 (5 bases). Germline V lookup: CDR1 KGHSH, CDR2 LQKENI. V lost 3 bases to trimming and J lost 8 bases, with 19 bases between them. The CDR3 loop spans 15 amino acids. In DNA, the CDR3 is TGTGCCAGCTCACCTGGAGGGGCGAGATGGACGGAAGCTTTCTTT. It encodes CASSPGGARWTEAFF.

This chain links TRBV11-2 with TRBJ2-4; D ambiguous. V lost 11 bases and J lost 1, with 15 bases in between. Germline CDR1 reads SGHAT; CDR2 reads FQNNGV. The CDR3 covers 14 residues. The CDR3 nucleotides are TGTGCCTCCCAGCCTCTAGAGGCCAAAAACATTCAGTACTTC. It codes for CASQPLEAKNIQYF.